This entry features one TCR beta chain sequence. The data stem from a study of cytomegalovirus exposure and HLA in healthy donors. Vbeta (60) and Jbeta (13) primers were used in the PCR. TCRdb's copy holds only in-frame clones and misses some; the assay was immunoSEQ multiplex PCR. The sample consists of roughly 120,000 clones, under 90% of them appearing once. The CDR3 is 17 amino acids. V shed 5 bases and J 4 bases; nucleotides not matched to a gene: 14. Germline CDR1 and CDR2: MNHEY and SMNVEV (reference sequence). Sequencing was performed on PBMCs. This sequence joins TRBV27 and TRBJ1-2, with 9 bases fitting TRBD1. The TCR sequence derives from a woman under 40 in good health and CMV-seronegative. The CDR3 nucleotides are TGTGCCAGCAGTACCCACCTGGGACAGGGTATAGGCTATGGCTACACCTTC. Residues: CASSTHLGQGIGYGYTF.